The source of this TCR beta chain is a study of control samples from healthy donors and cancer patients (dated by TCRdb to the early 2020s). V sheds 1 base and J sheds 3 bases, leaving 13 bases between their ends. The germline V gene encodes CDR1 LGHDT and CDR2 YNNKEL (reference sequence). Measured from the cysteine to the phenylalanine, the CDR3 is 15 residues long. CDR3 DNA only is kept here, 45 bases in frame from base 1. The library relied on the immunoSEQ multiplex PCR assay. As stored in TCRdb, this immuneACCESS dataset retains in-frame rearrangements with V and J assigned. A fraction of the clones does not appear; measured against another copy, unresolved V genes explain less than half of the discrepancy, and the remainder lacks a known reason. Counted in this sample were some 120,000 clones; more than 80% of them appeared once. The ten largest make up approximately 1.1% of the sample. Worth noting for this clone: The clone's antigen remains unknown. The record has no base qualities; no much larger clone is one base away.

This TCR was sampled from a woman aged 45-65 years with colorectal cancer. The rearranged chain carries TRBV3-1 (or the pseudogene TRBV3-2) and TRBJ2-7; the D region possibly corresponds to TRBD2 (5 bases align). Material: PBMCs. Here is the DNA: TGTGCCAGCAGCCAAGGAAGCGGCTCCTACTACGAGCAGTACTTC. The translation is CASSQGSGSYYEQYF.